The present entry profiles one T cell receptor (beta chain) with its context. This sample was included in a study of Ad26.COV2.S vaccination and SARS-CoV-2 variants. Germline values: CDR1 SGDLS, CDR2 YYNGEE. The V and J ends lost 0 bases and 9 bases, in that order; junction bases with no gene match: 5. The CDR3 is made up of 15 amino acids. Treatment reported: over 15 received Ad26.COV2.S at low or high dose, single or two shots; about 5 received placebo; per-sample allocation not given. Samples analyzed were those drawn on day 63 after the first vaccine or placebo injection. Assay used: immunoSEQ multiplex PCR; TCRdb lists only in-frame clones, some missing. The sample has almost 400,000 clones, approximately 90% seen once; the top ten hold around 1.8%.

The material sequenced was peripheral blood, taken in a trial of Ad26.COV2.S vaccine versus placebo. The origin of this receptor is a person between 18 and 60 years old who received the Ad26.COV2.S COVID-19 vaccine or a placebo. The rearrangement links TRBV9 to TRBJ2-1; TRBD2 aligns across 11 bases. The CDR3 DNA sequence: TGTGCCAGCAGCGTAGTTCTAGCGGGAGGTTCTGAGCAGTTCTTC. Amino acid sequence: CASSVVLAGGSEQFF.